This is a list of T cell receptor beta chains from one sample in a study of post-analysis software for immune sequencing data. TCRdb analysed the PCR reads with MiXCR anew, one entry per CDR3 protein. Of 740,000 or so distinct CDR3 sequences in the sample, about 53% were seen once. Sequenced input: blood. The receptor set was obtained from a girl under 18 with multiple sclerosis. Both conserved end residues are part of each CDR3. Fields, in order: D gene, V gene, CDR3 protein. A D gene is named only where the DNA matches it firmly.

>-|TRBV12-3/TRBV12-4
CASAVGGEVHTF
>TRBD1|TRBV5-4
CASSSQGQGANYGYTF
>-|TRBV20-1
CSARTVAKNIQYF
>TRBD2|TRBV5-1
CASRMSGRGTGELFF
>-|TRBV7-9
CASSSPSPMAPAEAFF
>-|TRBV7-2
CASSVGDIRIQYF
>TRBD2|TRBV29-1
CSVGGLGRSSYNEQFF
>TRBD2|TRBV15
CATSEPARREGPYNEQFF
>TRBD1|TRBV6-5
CASSSSRRDRVLYEQYF
>-|TRBV5-1
CASSLGVVANSPLHF
>-|TRBV12-5
CASALTDTQYF
>TRBD1|TRBV10-3
CAISEVRTGGPNTGELFF
>-|TRBV7-2
CASGKRTRTPYEQYF
>TRBD2|TRBV20-1
CSARVAGLRETQYF
>-|TRBV29-1
CSVASRRIQTDTQYF
>TRBD1|TRBV25-1
CASSDSDRGLTSYGYTF
>TRBD2|TRBV29-1
CSVSGRALATQYF
>TRBD2|TRBV7-8
CASSPRPRGAGRSPYNEQFF
>-|TRBV10-2
CASSETAGKTQYF
>-|TRBV29-1
CSVSKSRITYEQYF
>TRBD1|TRBV7-9
CASSPTRTGPYEQGAGELFF
>-|TRBV25-1
CASSFFKAEQFF
>-|TRBV29-1
CSVERGGPTYEQYF
>TRBD2|TRBV28
CASSSTSGRRNEQFF
>TRBD2|TRBV20-1
CSARVGLAGGGRTGELFF
>TRBD1|TRBV6-6
CASGGDRGWTGELFF
>-|TRBV6-5
CATTGYYGYTF
>TRBD2|TRBV3-1
CASSRQREGSKQYF
>-|TRBV10-3
CATRTGNQPQHF